This passage covers 26 T cell receptor beta chains from one sample sequenced in a study of blood T cell repertoires in COVID-19. Assay: immunoSEQ multiplex PCR; the TCRdb copy retains only in-frame clones and omits some. The sample lists about 140,000 clones, approximately 78% occurring once. Sequencing was done on a sample of peripheral blood. The receptor source for this set is a woman older than 75 with acute or convalescent COVID-19.

J is TRBJ1-5 and V is TRBV7-9; TRBD1 matches at 9 bases. The CDR3 runs to 15 residues. Germline V CDR1 and CDR2: SEHNR, FQNEAQ (reference sequence). With 1 base clipped from V and 3 bases from J, the junction kept 1 base outside the gene matches. The CDR3 loop is CASSLGTGANQPQHF. The CDR3 nucleotides are TGTGCCAGCAGCTTAGGGACAGGGGCCAATCAGCCCCAGCATTTT.

In nucleotides, the CDR3 is TGCGCCAGCAGCCTCATTGGAGGGGATGGCTACACCTTC. Translating gives CASSLIGGDGYTF. J is TRBJ1-2 and V is TRBV5-1; D is perhaps TRBD1 (5 bases). Trimming removed 4 bases from V and 6 bases from J, with 13 bases in between. The CDR3 is 13 residues long. Germline V gives CDR1 SGHRS, CDR2 YFSETQ.

This chain uses TRBV19 with TRBJ1-5, with TRBD1 identical over 11 bases. The CDR3 has 17 amino acids. The V gene end was trimmed by 4 bases and the J gene end by 0 bases; junction bases not matched to a gene: 5. From germline, CDR1 is LNHDA and CDR2 SQIVND (reference sequence). The chain's CDR3 is CASSTGTGGVSNQPQHF. The CDR3 DNA follows: TGTGCCAGTAGTACCGGGACAGGGGGAGTTAGCAATCAGCCCCAGCATTTT.

The chain uses TRBV19 and TRBJ2-1; 8 positions agree with TRBD1. Germline-derived CDR1 and CDR2 are LNHDA and SQIVND (reference sequence). Losses at the gene ends were 3 bases for V and 4 bases for J; bases not matched to a gene: 11. CDR3 length equals 17 residues. CDR3 sequence reads: CASSMTGVNPIYNEQFF. The CDR3 coding sequence is TGTGCCAGTAGTATGACAGGGGTTAATCCCATATACAATGAGCAGTTCTTC.

This chain connects TRBV7-9 to TRBJ1-1; D unresolved. V was shortened by 1 base and J by 0 bases, with 21 bases between the two germline ends. The CDR3 runs to 19 residues. The V gene's germline CDR1 is SEHNR and CDR2 FQNEAQ (reference sequence). This chain's CDR3 is CASSLGLTHRRGMNTEAFF. CDR3 bases: TGTGCCAGCAGCTTAGGGCTAACCCATAGGCGCGGCATGAACACTGAAGCTTTCTTT.

V and J are TRBV5-4 and TRBJ1-1; D unresolved. The CDR3 runs to 14 residues. V was pared by 0 bases and J by 1 base, with 7 bases between. Germline V lookup: CDR1 SGHNT, CDR2 YYREEE (reference sequence). The CDR3 nucleotides are TGTGCCAGCAGCTTGGGGAGCGAGAACACTGAAGCTTTCTTT. The encoded protein is CASSLGSENTEAFF.

Only one count was recorded for this clone. V gene TRBV10-3 combines with J gene TRBJ2-5; D perhaps matches TRBD2 (5 bases). Germline CDR1 and CDR2: ENHRY and SYGVKD. The CDR3 contains 13 residues. Trimming removed 2 bases from V and 5 bases from J, with 9 bases in between. Here the CDR3 reads CAISEGRGETQYF. The DNA for the CDR3 is TGTGCCATCAGTGAGGGTCGGGGTGAGACCCAGTACTTC.

The sample holds one count of this clone. The gene calls are TRBV4-1 and TRBJ1-2; no clear D. Trimming took 3 bases from V and 3 from J, leaving 17 bases between them. This CDR3 region has 16 residues. Germline-derived CDR1 and CDR2 are MGHRA and YSYEKL. The CDR3 DNA reads TGCGCCAGCAGCCATCCCGCCCCGGGGAAGGACTATGGCTACACCTTC. This translates into CASSHPAPGKDYGYTF.

V and J are TRBV12-3 or TRBV12-4 and TRBJ2-2, with no clear D. The CDR3 is 13 residues long. V dropped 7 bases and J dropped 6 bases, with 12 bases sitting between them. The CDR3 region is CASTGLVPGELFF. The CDR3, as DNA: TGTGCCAGCACGGGTCTAGTGCCCGGGGAGCTGTTTTTT.

The genes are TRBV7-9 and TRBJ1-6; no definite D call. This CDR3 has 15 amino acids. CDR1 and CDR2 from the germline V gene are SEHNR and FQNEAQ (reference sequence). V gave up 2 bases and J gave up 14 bases, with 19 bases separating them. The CDR3 bases are TGTGCCAGCAGCTTAATGGAGTCCTTAAGTTCGACCCTCCACTTT. This translates into CASSLMESLSSTLHF. The full variable domain, with the rest looked up from reference TRBV7-9 and TRBJ1-6, is DTGVSQNPRHKITKRGQNVTFRCDPISEHNRLYWYRQTLGQGPEFLTYFQNEAQLEKSRLLSDRFSAERPKGSFSTLEIQRTEQGDSAMYLCASSLMESLSSTLHFGNGTRLTVT.

There are many counts of this clone. The V call is TRBV19, the J call TRBJ1-1, with D hard to call. The CDR3 length is 14 residues. Between the trimmed V and J ends, which lost 6 bases and 1 base, there was a span of 12 bases. Germline V lookup: CDR1 LNHDA, CDR2 SQIVND (reference sequence). CDR3 protein: CASSLGMRNTEAFF. The CDR3 DNA sequence: TGTGCCAGTAGCCTTGGTATGCGGAACACTGAAGCTTTCTTT.

The chain has TRBV7-9 and TRBJ2-6; no reliable D call. The length of the CDR3 is 16 residues. The ends were cut back, 5 bases at V and 0 bases at J, with 11 bases in the middle. The germline V gene encodes CDR1 SEHNR and CDR2 FQNEAQ (reference sequence). The CDR3: CASSRTVSSGANVLTF. The CDR3 DNA reads TGTGCCAGCAGCAGAACGGTCTCCTCTGGGGCCAACGTCCTGACTTTC.

As regards this clone: At one of its ends the junction is not consistent with the germline gene, which may arise from a read error. The genes are TRBV4-1 and TRBJ1-2, with D maybe TRBD1 (6 bases). CDR3 length: 14 amino acids. Looked up from germline, CDR1 is MGHRA and CDR2 is YSYEKL. The CDR3 region has the DNA TGCGCCACCAGCCGCCAGGGGTTTAACTATGGCTACACCTTC. Translating it yields CATSRQGFNYGYTF.

This chain joins TRBV24-1 and TRBJ2-7, with 8 bases lining up with TRBD2. Germline-derived CDR1 and CDR2 are KGHDR and SFDVKD. CDR3 size: 16 residues. V shed 1 base, J shed 3 bases, and the junction held 7 bases outside the gene matches. CDR3 sequence reads: CATSDLKGTSLYEQYF. As DNA, the CDR3 is TGTGCCACCAGTGATTTAAAAGGGACTAGTCTCTACGAGCAGTACTTC.

The V call is TRBV3-1 (or the pseudogene TRBV3-2), the J call TRBJ2-5; possible D gene TRBD1, 5 bases. The length of the CDR3 is 15 residues. V was cut by 0 bases and J by 6 bases, with 14 bases left in between. Per germline, CDR1 LGHDT and CDR2 YNNKEL (reference sequence). The CDR3 nucleotides are TGTGCCAGCAGCCAAGATATCGCAGGGCGGAAGACCCAGTACTTC. Translating gives CASSQDIAGRKTQYF.

V is TRBV7-9 and J is TRBJ2-7; 9 bases fit TRBD1. V shed 5 bases, J shed 0 bases, and the junction held 2 bases outside the gene matches. Per the germline V gene, CDR1 is SEHNR and CDR2 is FQNEAQ (reference sequence). CDR3 length: 14 amino acids. DNA for the CDR3: TGTGCCAGCAGCGAACAGGGGGCCTCCTACGAGCAGTACTTC. Translated, it gives CASSEQGASYEQYF.

This clone was seen only a few times. V gene TRBV28 combines with J gene TRBJ2-7; D might be TRBD2 (6 bases). The V gene's germline CDR1 is MDHEN and CDR2 SYDVKM. The CDR3 covers 16 residues. V lost 8 bases, J lost 0 bases, and 20 bases lay in between. The CDR3 nucleotides read TGTGCCAGCCGGTCGTTTTTCGGGGGTGCCTCCTACGAGCAGTACTTC. Translated, it gives CASRSFFGGASYEQYF.

This rearrangement joins TRBV7-2 to TRBJ1-1; weak D call: TRBD1 (5 bases). The CDR3 consists of 13 residues. Trimming cost V 5 bases and J 5 bases, with 12 bases left between them. Germline CDR1 reads SGHTA; CDR2 reads FQGNSA. CDR3 residues: CASSARQRTEAFF. The CDR3 DNA reads as TGTGCCAGCAGCGCCCGACAGAGAACTGAAGCTTTCTTT.

This clone was seen a single time. V gene TRBV6-1 combines with J gene TRBJ2-2, with D maybe TRBD1 (5 bases). V was shortened by 6 bases and J by 6 bases, with 5 bases between the two germline ends. The CDR3 runs 11 residues. The V gene's germline CDR1 is MNHNS and CDR2 SASEGT. In DNA, the CDR3 is TGTGCCAGCAGAGGGGCCGGGGAGCTGTTTTTT. This gives the protein CASRGAGELFF.

The chain carries TRBV12-5 and TRBJ1-1, with TRBD1 matching over 8 bases. V shed 3 bases and J 9 bases; nucleotides not matched to a gene: 9. Germline values: CDR1 LGHNT, CDR2 FRNRAP. CDR3 length equals 14 residues. The CDR3 region is CASGLGADRDKAFF. The CDR3 region has the DNA TGTGCTAGTGGTTTAGGGGCGGACAGGGATAAAGCTTTCTTT.

The chain uses TRBV19 and TRBJ2-7; 7 positions agree with TRBD1. Trimming cost V 5 bases and J 2 bases; bases outside gene matches: 12. Germline-derived CDR1 and CDR2 are LNHDA and SQIVND (reference sequence). This CDR3 has 16 residues. The CDR3 coding sequence is TGTGCCAGTAGTGACCAAGGGGGCTTCAAACCCTACGAGCAGTACTTC. Its translation: CASSDQGGFKPYEQYF.

The V and J genes are TRBV5-6 and TRBJ1-2; D not certain. The CDR3 length is 14 residues. In germline, CDR1 is SGHDT, CDR2 YYEEEE. V lost 0 bases and J lost 5, with 11 bases in between. For the CDR3, the DNA is TGTGCCAGCAGCTTGGAACCGGGAGGATATGGCTACACCTTC. It codes for CASSLEPGGYGYTF.

This clone has more than one count but fewer than ten. The chain combines TRBV9 with TRBJ2-1; no clear D. The V end was cut by 0 bases, the J end by 0 bases, with 10 bases between. The germline V gene encodes CDR1 SGDLS and CDR2 YYNGEE. This CDR3 is 16 amino acids long. The CDR3 spells CASSVELNPSYNEQFF. CDR3 nucleotide sequence: TGTGCCAGCAGCGTAGAACTAAACCCCTCCTACAATGAGCAGTTCTTC.

V gene TRBV5-6 combines with J gene TRBJ2-7, with 7 bases matching TRBD1. CDR3 length: 15 residues. Trimming cost V 2 bases and J 2 bases; bases outside gene matches: 7. Germline CDR1 and CDR2: SGHDT and YYEEEE. This CDR3 reads CASSFRDSKAYEQYF. As DNA, the CDR3 is TGTGCCAGCAGCTTCCGGGACAGTAAAGCCTACGAGCAGTACTTC.

The V call is TRBV30, the J call TRBJ2-5; 10 positions agree with TRBD2. Losses at the gene ends were 4 bases for V and 5 bases for J; bases not matched to a gene: 13. Germline values: CDR1 GTSNPN, CDR2 SVGIG (reference sequence). There are 16 residues in the CDR3. CDR3 bases: TGTGCCTGGACGGGGGGAGCGGGAGGGCTAGTGGAGACCCAGTACTTC. Translation gives CAWTGGAGGLVETQYF.

The gene calls are TRBV5-1 and TRBJ1-3; perhaps TRBD1 as D (6 bases). The CDR3 consists of 14 residues. The V end was cut by 4 bases, the J end by 4 bases, with 12 bases between. The germline gives CDR1 SGHRS, CDR2 YFSETQ. CDR3 region: CASSPQGFGNTIYF. The CDR3 nucleotides read TGCGCCAGCAGCCCTCAGGGGTTCGGAAACACCATATATTTT.